These 6 T cell receptor beta chains came from one sample sequenced in a study of cytomegalovirus exposure and HLA in healthy donors. PCR primers comprised 60 Vbeta and 13 Jbeta primers. Sequenced by immunoSEQ multiplex PCR; TCRdb stores in-frame clones only, minus some. There are around 130,000 clones in the sample; around 77% occur only once, and 1.2% lies in the top ten. The sequencing input was PBMCs. The receptor set was obtained from a man aged 50 to 60 in good health and CMV-seronegative.

The chain has TRBV6-5 and TRBJ2-7; 7 bases match TRBD1. This CDR3 spans 14 amino acids. The ends lost 2 bases at V and 3 bases at J; junction bases unmatched: 4. Germline V CDR1 and CDR2: MNHEY, SVGAGI. CDR3 nucleotides: TGTGCCAGCAGTTACCTGACAGGGAGCTACGAGCAGTACTTC. Translating it yields CASSYLTGSYEQYF.

As to this clone: The identical CDR3 is also encoded by other nucleotide sequences in the sample. The genes are TRBV11-2 and TRBJ1-2; 7 bases fit TRBD1. Germline lookup yields CDR1 SGHAT and CDR2 FQNNGV. The CDR3 contains 13 residues. Losses at the gene ends were 1 base for V and 4 bases for J; bases not matched to a gene: 0. CDR3 sequence: CASSLAGGYGYTF. The CDR3 DNA follows: TGTGCCAGCAGCTTAGCAGGGGGCTATGGCTACACCTTC.

The chain has TRBV7-9 and TRBJ1-2; the D gene is possibly TRBD1 (5 bases). Germline CDR1 and CDR2: SEHNR and FQNEAQ (reference sequence). The CDR3 runs to 12 residues. Trimming removed 5 bases at V and 4 bases at J, with 8 bases between. The CDR3 loop is CASSLGAYGYTF. The CDR3 DNA follows: TGTGCCAGCAGCCTAGGGGCCTATGGCTACACCTTC.

This clone was picked up a small number of times. One junction end disagrees with the germline gene, perhaps due to a read error. The rearrangement links TRBV15 to TRBJ1-4; D is perhaps TRBD1 (6 bases). The CDR3 spans 13 residues. Looked up from germline, CDR1 is LNHNV and CDR2 is YYDKDF (reference sequence). The CDR3 loop is CATSRELGGAVGF. The CDR3 nucleotides read TGTGCCACCAGCAGAGAGCTGGGGGGGGCCGTTGGCTTT.

The J gene is TRBJ1-5, the V gene TRBV7-3, with TRBD1 matching 8 bases. Germline assignment: CDR1 SGHTA and CDR2 FQGTGA. The CDR3 is 13 amino acids. Trimming cost V 5 bases and J 6 bases; bases outside gene matches: 3. As DNA, the CDR3 is TGTGCCAGCAGCCTCGACAGGGGTCAGCCCCAGCATTTT. It specifies CASSLDRGQPQHF. The full variable domain, in which reference TRBV7-3 and TRBJ1-5 provide the parts outside the CDR3, is GAGVSQTPSNKVTEKGKYVELRCDPISGHTALYWYRQSLGQGPEFLIYFQGTGAADDSGLPNDRFFAVRPEGSVSTLKIQRTERGDSAVYLCASSLDRGQPQHFGDGTRLSIL.

The chain links TRBV29-1 to TRBJ2-5; 7 bases are a match to TRBD2. From germline, CDR1 is SQVTM and CDR2 ANQGSEA. The CDR3 is made up of 14 amino acids. V was pared by 7 bases and J by 4 bases, with 12 bases of the junction left unmatched. DNA for the CDR3: TGCAGCGCCCGGGGACCGGGAGGATTAGAGACCCAGTACTTC. Its protein product is CSARGPGGLETQYF.